A single sample is the source of the 6 T cell receptor beta chains below, sequenced in a study of identical twins. TCRdb itself ran the 5' RACE reads through MiXCR, one entry per CDR3 protein. The sample has around 240,000 distinct CDR3 sequences; 8% to 11% are singletons. Source material: memory T cells sorted from blood. The receptors come from a man aged 50-60 years in good health.

This clonotype was observed many times. V gene TRBV7-2 combines with J gene TRBJ2-7; D perhaps matches TRBD2 (5 bases). Germline CDR1 SGHTA, CDR2 FQGNSA. Trimming shortened V by 1 base and J by 6 bases, and 19 bases separated the two germline ends. The CDR3 has 16 residues. The CDR3 reads CASSLGRTPNRGEQYF. The CDR3 bases are TGTGCCAGCAGCTTAGGTCGGACCCCTAATCGGGGCGAGCAGTACTTC.

The table lists this clonotype with a few counts. V and J are TRBV5-1 and TRBJ2-5; D tentatively reads TRBD1 or TRBD2 (6 bases each). The ends were cut back, 4 bases at V and 4 bases at J, with 14 bases in the middle. CDR1 and CDR2 (germline): SGHRS, YFSETQ. The length of the CDR3 is 14 residues. CDR3 DNA sequence: TGCGCCAGCAGCCGCGAGGGGGGCAGAGAGACCCAGTACTTC. Translation gives CASSREGGRETQYF.

This clonotype was detected only a few times. The chain combines TRBV3-1 with TRBJ2-2; D gene unclear. From germline, CDR1 is LGHDT and CDR2 YNNKEL (reference sequence). This CDR3 region has 14 residues. Trimming took 5 bases from V and 6 from J, leaving 13 bases between them. The CDR3 protein is CASSSRTAPGELFF. DNA for the CDR3: TGTGCCAGCAGCTCCAGGACGGCCCCCGGGGAGCTGTTTTTT.

The V and J genes are TRBV3-1 and TRBJ2-7, with unresolved D. Per the germline V gene, CDR1 is LGHDT and CDR2 is YNNKEL (reference sequence). The CDR3 extends over 12 amino acids. Trimming removed 2 bases from V and 3 bases from J, with 5 bases in between. The CDR3 here is CASSQTLYEQYF. The CDR3 nucleotides are TGTGCCAGCAGCCAAACGCTCTACGAGCAGTACTTC.

This clonotype showed up many times. The V gene is TRBV4-2, the J gene TRBJ2-5, with D maybe TRBD2 (6 bases). CDR3 length equals 16 residues. V was pared by 4 bases and J by 1 base, with 16 bases between. Per germline, CDR1 LGHNA and CDR2 YNFKEQ. As DNA, the CDR3 is TGTGCCAGCAGCCTTGGGACTGCCCAAATCCAAGAGACCCAGTACTTC. Its translation is CASSLGTAQIQETQYF.

The chain carries TRBV28 and TRBJ2-5; TRBD2 matches 7 bases. The germline V gene encodes CDR1 MDHEN and CDR2 SYDVKM. This CDR3 comprises 15 residues. Trimming took 6 bases from V and 2 from J; bases not matched to a gene: 9. The CDR3 DNA is TGTGCCAGCAGCCTTGATAGCGGGCGACAAGAGACCCAGTACTTC. Protein: CASSLDSGRQETQYF.